The 17 T cell receptor beta chains given below trace back to one sample, sequenced in a study of blood T cells in healthy people across ages. Together with a sample-barcoded 5' primer, a J-beta primer mix was included in a second PCR lasting roughly 6 to 12 cycles. TCRdb ran MiXCR on the 5' RACE reads and lists one entry per CDR3 protein. The repertoire holds about 930,000 distinct CDR3 sequences, with under 35% as singletons. These same records also appear under a second study, on T cells of mothers and their children.

The sample taken for sequencing was blood. The receptors were sampled from a middle-aged woman in good health.

This clonotype was detected a few times. One end of the junction does not line up with germline, which may come from a read error. The V call is TRBV27, the J call TRBJ2-3; 7 bases line up with TRBD1. The CDR3 covers 16 residues. CDR1 and CDR2 (germline): MNHEY, SMNVEV (reference sequence). The CDR3 loop reads CAGSLWAGGSTDTQYF. The DNA for the CDR3 is TGTGCCGGCAGTTTATGGGCAGGGGGAAGCACAGATACGCAGTATTTT.

Remarks on this clonotype: A read error may produce the germline difference seen at one junction end. This chain links TRBV15 with TRBJ2-7; perhaps TRBD1 as D (6 bases). Looked up from germline, CDR1 is LNHNV and CDR2 is YYDKDF (reference sequence). The length of the CDR3 is 15 residues. This CDR3 is CTTSRDMGATYEQYF. The CDR3 coding sequence is TGTACCACCAGCAGAGATATGGGGGCCACCTACGAGCAGTACTTC.

This clonotype was found many times. The chain links TRBV5-1 to TRBJ2-5, with TRBD1 matching over 11 bases. This CDR3 region has 15 residues. Losses at the gene ends were 0 bases for V and 2 bases for J; bases not matched to a gene: 0. CDR1 is SGHRS, CDR2 YFSETQ, per germline. This CDR3 reads CASSLGDRGQETQYF. The CDR3 nucleotides read TGCGCCAGCAGCTTGGGGGACAGGGGGCAAGAGACCCAGTACTTC. The complete variable domain, with remaining parts taken from reference TRBV5-1 and TRBJ2-5, reads KAGVTQTPRYLIKTRGQQVTLSCSPISGHRSVSWYQQTPGQGLQFLFEYFSETQRNKGNFPGRFSGRQFSNSRSEMNVSTLELGDSALYLCASSLGDRGQETQYFGPGTRLLVL.

The genes are TRBV5-1 and TRBJ1-1; D ambiguous. Trimming stripped 5 bases from V and 1 base from J, with 9 bases between. The CDR3 spans 13 residues. Germline loops: CDR1 SGHRS, CDR2 YFSETQ. The CDR3 sequence: CASRSQTNTEAFF. The CDR3 bases are TGCGCCAGCAGGTCGCAGACGAACACTGAAGCTTTCTTT. The variable domain in full, completed from reference TRBV5-1 and TRBJ1-1, reads KAGVTQTPRYLIKTRGQQVTLSCSPISGHRSVSWYQQTPGQGLQFLFEYFSETQRNKGNFPGRFSGRQFSNSRSEMNVSTLELGDSALYLCASRSQTNTEAFFGQGTRLTVV.

In regard to this clonotype: With a much larger clone just one base away, this may be a read error. This sequence joins TRBV20-1 and TRBJ2-5; TRBD2 matches 10 bases. The J segment lost 11 bases and the V segment lost 4 bases, leaving 13 bases of the junction unmatched. The CDR3 is 14 residues long. CDR1 and CDR2 from the germline V gene are DFQATT and SNEGSKA (reference sequence). CDR3 region: CSATPSGGDNEQYF. The CDR3, as DNA: TGCAGTGCTACCCCTAGCGGGGGTGACAATGAGCAGTACTTC.

There are many counts of this clonotype. V usage is TRBV24-1 and J usage is TRBJ1-2; D is ambiguous. The ends were cut back, 4 bases at V and 7 bases at J, with 15 bases in the middle. Germline CDR1 is KGHDR and CDR2 is SFDVKD. This CDR3 comprises 14 residues. The CDR3 DNA follows: TGTGCCACCAGTGACCATCGGCGGGGATTTGGCTACACCTTC. It specifies CATSDHRRGFGYTF.

About this clonotype: Compared with germline, one end of the junction differs, possibly owing to a read error. This chain uses TRBV7-2 with TRBJ2-6; 8 bases are shared with TRBD2. Germline V gene data show CDR1 as SGHTA and CDR2 as FQGNSA. This CDR3 spans 16 amino acids. The CDR3 DNA follows: TGTGCCAGCAGCCCGGCGGGGGGAGCTCGGGCCAACGTCCGGACTTTC. Translation: CASSPAGGARANVRTF.

This clonotype was picked up many times. The chain is built from TRBV9 and TRBJ1-5; TRBD1 is a possible D gene (5 bases). The V end lost 3 bases, the J end lost 3 bases, and 10 bases lay between the germline ends. Germline CDR1 and CDR2: SGDLS and YYNGEE. This CDR3 has 14 amino acids. The CDR3 here is CASSADSTNQPQHF. In DNA form, the CDR3 reads TGTGCCAGCAGCGCTGACAGTACCAATCAGCCCCAGCATTTT.

Many counts were recorded for this clonotype. The chain combines TRBV25-1 with TRBJ1-5, with D unclear. Trimming took off 11 bases at V and 4 bases at J, with 12 bases between the two ends. CDR1 and CDR2 from the germline V gene are MGHDK and SYGVNS. CDR3 size: 12 residues. The CDR3 region has the DNA TGTGCCTCCCAACGAGGGAATCAGCCCCAGCATTTT. Its translation: CASQRGNQPQHF.

This clonotype appeared many times. The genes are TRBV6-6 and TRBJ2-1, with 8 bases identical to TRBD1. The CDR3 has 18 amino acids. V was pared by 2 bases and J by 0 bases, with 9 bases of the junction left unmatched. CDR1 is MNHNY and CDR2 is SVGAGI in the germline V gene (reference sequence). The DNA of the CDR3 is TGTGCCAGCAGTTACGGGCAGGGGGCGCGGAGCTCCTACAATGAGCAGTTCTTC. The encoded protein is CASSYGQGARSSYNEQFF.

This sequence joins TRBV20-1 and TRBJ1-2; tentative D call: TRBD1 (5 bases). The germline V gene encodes CDR1 DFQATT and CDR2 SNEGSKA (reference sequence). The CDR3 is 15 residues long. V was pared by 2 bases and J by 2 bases, with 15 bases between. The CDR3 sequence: CSARNSGGQNYGYTF. For the CDR3, the DNA is TGCAGTGCTAGAAATTCTGGGGGTCAGAACTATGGCTACACCTTC.

V gene TRBV11-2 combines with J gene TRBJ2-3; D might be TRBD1 (6 bases). This CDR3 is 14 amino acids long. With 4 bases removed from V and 5 bases from J, the gap between germline ends came to 13 bases. Per germline, CDR1 SGHAT and CDR2 FQNNGV. The CDR3 loop reads CASSSRGRVDTQYF. For the CDR3, the DNA is TGTGCCAGCAGCTCCAGGGGTAGGGTAGATACGCAGTATTTT.

This clonotype came up many times. The J gene is TRBJ2-5, the V gene TRBV10-3; 10 bases fit TRBD2. The CDR3 runs 17 residues. V trimming: 2 bases; J trimming: 2 bases; junction bases outside the gene matches: 8. Germline loops: CDR1 ENHRY, CDR2 SYGVKD. The CDR3 bases are TGTGCCATCAGTGAGCCCCCGGTAGCGGGGGGACAAGAGACCCAGTACTTC. Protein: CAISEPPVAGGQETQYF.

This clonotype was observed at least ten times. V gene TRBV12-3 or TRBV12-4 combines with J gene TRBJ1-5, with D possibly matching TRBD1 (5 bases). Trimming took off 5 bases at V and 2 bases at J, with 19 bases between the two ends. This CDR3 is built from 17 residues. The CDR3 DNA reads TGTGCCAGCAGTCCAGAACAGACAGATTATGGCAATCAGCCCCAGCATTTT. This encodes CASSPEQTDYGNQPQHF.

The CDR3 coding sequence is TGTGCCAGTAGAGAGGTCAACAATCAGCCCCAGCATTTT. Amino acids: CASREVNNQPQHF. The gene calls are TRBV19 and TRBJ1-5; no clear D gene. The CDR3 is 13 amino acids. The V and J ends lost 6 bases and 3 bases respectively, with 9 bases between them. Germline V gene data show CDR1 as LNHDA and CDR2 as SQIVND (reference sequence).

This clonotype has just a few counts. The chain links TRBV3-1 to TRBJ2-6; TRBD1 matches at 9 bases. V lost 4 bases, J lost 1 base, and 8 bases stayed unmatched. CDR3 length equals 18 residues. CDR1 is LGHDT, CDR2 YNNKEL, per germline (reference sequence). The CDR3 bases are TGTGCCAGCAGCCCCTATGACAGGGGGGGATCTGGGGCCAACGTCCTGACTTTC. Its translation is CASSPYDRGGSGANVLTF. Full variable domain (missing parts from reference TRBV3-1 and TRBJ2-6): DTAVSQTPKYLVTQMGNDKSIKCEQNLGHDTMYWYKQDSKKFLKIMFSYNNKELIINETVPNRFSPKSPDKAHLNLHINSLELGDSAVYFCASSPYDRGGSGANVLTFGAGSRLTVL.

This clonotype was detected ten times or more. V usage is TRBV6-5 and J usage is TRBJ2-7; D unresolved. Germline CDR1 MNHEY, CDR2 SVGAGI. V lost 6 bases and J 0 bases, leaving 18 bases between the germline ends. The CDR3 sequence is 16 residues long. CDR3 sequence (DNA): TGTGCCAGCAGATCCGGTCGAACCTATAGCTCCTACGAGCAGTACTTC. This codes for CASRSGRTYSSYEQYF.